One sample yielded the 5 T cell receptor beta chains listed below, sequenced in a study of OX40 agonist ivuxolimab in advanced cancers. Some clones are missing from TCRdb's copy, which holds only in-frame ones; the method was immunoSEQ multiplex PCR. The sample records about 35,000 clones, 70% to 85% being singletons. This sample comprised CD4+ or CD8+ T cells sorted from blood, obtained in a trial of the OX40 agonist ivuxolimab. The receptors derive from an adult with an advanced solid tumor such as melanoma, head and neck, liver or kidney cancer.

The chain joins TRBV7-6 to TRBJ2-5; D uncertain. Trimming pared 5 bases from V and 5 bases from J, leaving 12 bases between. The CDR3 contains 13 residues. In germline, CDR1 is SGHVS, CDR2 FNYEAQ. Here the CDR3 DNA reads TGTGCCAGCAGCCGAGCGACGACGGAGACCCAGTACTTC. This gives the protein CASSRATTETQYF.

The chain combines TRBV19 with TRBJ1-3; D gene unclear. The germline V and J ends were trimmed by 3 bases and 0 bases, with 9 bases remaining between them. Germline assignment: CDR1 LNHDA and CDR2 SQIVND (reference sequence). CDR3 length: 15 residues. CDR3 region: CASSIHPISGNTIYF. Written as DNA, the CDR3 is TGTGCCAGTAGTATTCACCCGATCTCTGGAAACACCATATATTTT.

This chain joins TRBV6-6 and TRBJ2-2; D remains ambiguous. Between the trimmed V and J ends, which lost 7 bases and 4 bases, there was a span of 10 bases. Germline lookup yields CDR1 MNHNY and CDR2 SVGAGI (reference sequence). The CDR3 runs to 13 residues. CDR3 protein: CASTPIITGELFF. The CDR3 DNA sequence: TGTGCCAGCACCCCTATTATCACCGGGGAGCTGTTTTTT.

This chain connects TRBV9 to TRBJ2-3, with D unclear. Germline V gene data show CDR1 as SGDLS and CDR2 as YYNGEE. Trimming removed 0 bases from V and 6 bases from J, with 11 bases in between. The CDR3 has 14 amino acids. The DNA of the CDR3 is TGTGCCAGCAGCGTAGCGGCTAGTACCGATACGCAGTATTTT. Its protein product is CASSVAASTDTQYF. The full variable domain, in which reference TRBV9 and TRBJ2-3 provide the parts outside the CDR3, is DSGVTQTPKHLITATGQRVTLRCSPRSGDLSVYWYQQSLDQGLQFLIQYYNGEERAKGNILERFSAQQFPDLHSELNLSSLELGDSALYFCASSVAASTDTQYFGPGTRLTVL.

The chain recombines TRBV27 with TRBJ1-5; D call uncertain. CDR1 and CDR2 (germline): MNHEY, SMNVEV (reference sequence). V was shortened by 2 bases and J by 0 bases, with 5 bases between the two germline ends. CDR3 length: 14 amino acids. DNA for the CDR3: TGTGCCAGCAGTTTAGGAGCTAGCAATCAGCCCCAGCATTTT. The encoded protein is CASSLGASNQPQHF.